This T cell receptor beta chain was sequenced during a study of cytomegalovirus exposure and HLA in healthy donors. Study-wide results and limits: In a later analysis, TCR beta V- and J-gene trimming showed a link to a missense DCLRE1C variant. The investigators catalogued 180 or so TCR beta chains as cytomegalovirus-associated.

From germline, CDR1 is SGHTA and CDR2 FQGNSA. V lost 2 bases to trimming and J lost 8 bases, with 12 bases between them. CDR3 size: 13 residues. Primers for the PCR totalled 60 Vbeta and 13 Jbeta. Assay used: immunoSEQ multiplex PCR; TCRdb lists only in-frame clones, some missing. Of about 110,000 clones in the sample, 79% were seen once. A remark on this clone: The antigen remains undetermined.

The material sequenced was PBMCs. The receptor was isolated from a man aged 25-40 years in good health and CMV-seropositive. The chain uses TRBV7-2 and TRBJ1-1, with a possible D match to TRBD1 (5 bases). The CDR3 sequence is CASSLQGNAEAFF. Written as DNA, the CDR3 is TGTGCCAGCAGCTTACAGGGCAACGCCGAAGCTTTCTTT. The variable domain in full, with the rest retrieved from reference TRBV7-2 and TRBJ1-1, is GAGVSQSPSNKVTEKGKDVELRCDPISGHTALYWYRQSLGQGLEFLIYFQGNSAPDKSGLPSDRFSAERTGGSVSTLTIQRTQQEDSAVYLCASSLQGNAEAFFGQGTRLTVV.